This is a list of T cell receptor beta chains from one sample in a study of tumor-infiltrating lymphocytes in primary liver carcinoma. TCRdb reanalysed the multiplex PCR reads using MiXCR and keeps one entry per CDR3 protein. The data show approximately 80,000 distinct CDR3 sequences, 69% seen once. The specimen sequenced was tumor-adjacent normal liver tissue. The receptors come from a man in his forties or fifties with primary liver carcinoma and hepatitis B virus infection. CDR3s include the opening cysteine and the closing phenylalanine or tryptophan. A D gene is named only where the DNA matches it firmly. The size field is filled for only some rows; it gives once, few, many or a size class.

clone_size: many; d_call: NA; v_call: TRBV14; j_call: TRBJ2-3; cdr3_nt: TGTGCCAGCAGCCCCCTGGGAGGTGGAAGGACAGATACGCAGTATTTT; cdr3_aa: CASSPLGGGRTDTQYF
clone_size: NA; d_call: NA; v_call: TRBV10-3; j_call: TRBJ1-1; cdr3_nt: TGTGCCATCAAGGCAGGGGAGAACACTGAAGCGTCCTTT; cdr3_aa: CAIKAGENTEASF
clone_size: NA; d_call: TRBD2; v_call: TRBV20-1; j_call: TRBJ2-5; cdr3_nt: TGCAATGCTTTCCTAGCGGGATCCACCGCAGGGCCTCAAGAGACCCAGTACTTC; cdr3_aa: CNAFLAGSTAGPQETQYF
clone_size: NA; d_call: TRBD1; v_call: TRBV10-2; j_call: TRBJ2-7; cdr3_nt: TGCGCCAGCAGCCGGGACAGGGGTATCAACGAGCAGTACTTT; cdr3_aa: CASSRDRGINEQYF
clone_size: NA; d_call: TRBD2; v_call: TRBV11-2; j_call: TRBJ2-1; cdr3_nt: TGTGCCAGCTTAGAGCTCCTAGCGGGAATGAATGAGCAGTCCTTC; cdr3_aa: CASLELLAGMNEQSF
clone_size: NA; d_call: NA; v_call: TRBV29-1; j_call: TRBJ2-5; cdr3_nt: TGCAGTGTTGAAGGACCCGGGCACTTCCAAGAGATCCAGTACTTC; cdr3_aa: CSVEGPGHFQEIQYF
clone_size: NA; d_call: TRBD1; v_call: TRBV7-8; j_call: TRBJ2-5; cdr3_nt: TGTGCCCGCAGCTTAAACCCACAGGGGGTAGGGACCCAGTACTTC; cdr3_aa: CARSLNPQGVGTQYF
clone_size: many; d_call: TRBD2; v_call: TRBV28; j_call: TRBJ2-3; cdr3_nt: TGTGCCAGCAGATCCCCCACTAGCGGGAGGATAGATACGCAGTATTTT; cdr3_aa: CASRSPTSGRIDTQYF
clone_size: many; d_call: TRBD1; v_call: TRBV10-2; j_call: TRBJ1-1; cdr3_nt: TGCGCCAGCAGCGACAGGGGGATCACTGAAGCTTTCTTT; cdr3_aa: CASSDRGITEAFF
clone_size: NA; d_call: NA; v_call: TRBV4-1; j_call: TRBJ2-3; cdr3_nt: TGCGCCAGCAGCCAAGATGGCAGCTTGGTCGCTAGCACAGATACGCAGTATTTT; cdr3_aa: CASSQDGSLVASTDTQYF
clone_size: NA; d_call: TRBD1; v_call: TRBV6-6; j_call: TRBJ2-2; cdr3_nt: TGTGCCATCAGACAGGGGGGTACCGGGGAGCTGGTTTTT; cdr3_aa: CAIRQGGTGELVF
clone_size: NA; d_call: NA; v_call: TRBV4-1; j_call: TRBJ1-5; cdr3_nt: TGCGCCAGCAGCCAAGATTTGGTCGCAGGGTGGGATCAACCCCAGCATTTT; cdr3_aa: CASSQDLVAGWDQPQHF
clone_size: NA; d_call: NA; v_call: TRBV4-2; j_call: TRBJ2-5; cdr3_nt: TGTGCCGGCAGCCCCTTTTTGTCCGCGGAGGCCCAGTACTTC; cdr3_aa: CAGSPFLSAEAQYF
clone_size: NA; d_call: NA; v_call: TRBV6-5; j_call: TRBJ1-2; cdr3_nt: TGTGCCAGCAGTTATTCCGAGACCGGGTACTATGGCCACACCTTC; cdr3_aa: CASSYSETGYYGHTF
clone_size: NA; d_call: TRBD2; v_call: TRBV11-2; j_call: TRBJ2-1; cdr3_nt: TGTGCCAGCAGCTTCGTAGCGGGAGGTTATGGTAATGAGCAGTTCTTC; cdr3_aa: CASSFVAGGYGNEQFF
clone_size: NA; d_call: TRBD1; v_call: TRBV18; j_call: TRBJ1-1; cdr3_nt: TGTGCCAGCTCACCACTAGGGAGTCAGGGGGATGGGGTCCAATTTCCGAACACTGAAGCTTTCTTT; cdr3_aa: CASSPLGSQGDGVQFPNTEAFF
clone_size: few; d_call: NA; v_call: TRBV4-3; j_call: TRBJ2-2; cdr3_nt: TGCGCCAGCAGCCCCCAACGCACCGGGGAGCTGTTTTTT; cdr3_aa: CASSPQRTGELFF
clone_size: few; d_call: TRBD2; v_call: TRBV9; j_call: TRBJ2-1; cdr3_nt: TGTGCCAGCAGCGTAGCGGGAGGGAACTACAATGAGCAGTTCTTC; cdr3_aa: CASSVAGGNYNEQFF
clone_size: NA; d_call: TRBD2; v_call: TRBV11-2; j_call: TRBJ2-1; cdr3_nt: TGTGCCAGCAGCTTTACCAGGGGACTAGCGGGAGTCAGGGAGCAGTTCTTC; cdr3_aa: CASSFTRGLAGVREQFF
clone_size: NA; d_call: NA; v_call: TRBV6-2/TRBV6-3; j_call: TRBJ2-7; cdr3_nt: TGTGCCAGCACCGCAATTTGGGTGGACGAGCAGTACTTC; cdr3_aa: CASTAIWVDEQYF
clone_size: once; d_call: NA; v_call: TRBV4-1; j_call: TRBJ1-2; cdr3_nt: TGCGCCAGCAGCCAAGAGGGGGACTATGGCTACATCTTC; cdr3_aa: CASSQEGDYGYIF
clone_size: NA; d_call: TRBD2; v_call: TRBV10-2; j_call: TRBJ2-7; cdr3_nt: TGCGCCAGCAGTGAGGCGGGAGTCTCCTACGAGCAGTACTTC; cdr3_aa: CASSEAGVSYEQYF
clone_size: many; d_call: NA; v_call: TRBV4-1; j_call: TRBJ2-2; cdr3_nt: TGCGCCAGCAGCTCTTCCACGAACACCGGGGAGCTGTTTTTT; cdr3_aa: CASSSSTNTGELFF
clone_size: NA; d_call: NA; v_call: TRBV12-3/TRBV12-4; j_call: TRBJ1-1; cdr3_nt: TGTGCCAGCAGACAGCTCGGCGGACTGAAAGCTTTCTTT; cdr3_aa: CASRQLGGLKAFF
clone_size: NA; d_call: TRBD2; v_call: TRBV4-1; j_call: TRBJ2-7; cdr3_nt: TGTGCCAGCAGCCAACGGACTAGCGCCCGAGGGGCCTACGGGCAGTACTTC; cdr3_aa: CASSQRTSARGAYGQYF
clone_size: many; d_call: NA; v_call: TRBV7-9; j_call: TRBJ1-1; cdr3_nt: TGTGCCAGCAGCTTCCAAATACAAAATGAAGCTTTCTTT; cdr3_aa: CASSFQIQNEAFF
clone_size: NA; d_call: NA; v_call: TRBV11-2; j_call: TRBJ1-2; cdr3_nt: TGTGCCACCAGTGAGCAGTATGCCTACACCTTC; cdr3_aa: CATSEQYAYTF
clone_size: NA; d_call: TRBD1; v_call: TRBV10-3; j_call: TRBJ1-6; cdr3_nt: TGTGTCATCAGTGAGACAGGGACCACTAATTCACCCCTCCACTTT; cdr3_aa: CVISETGTTNSPLHF
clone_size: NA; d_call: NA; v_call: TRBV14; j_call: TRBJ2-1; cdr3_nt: TGTGCCAGCAGCCGGAGGGGAGGAGCTACAGGCAATGAGCAGTTCTTC; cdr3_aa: CASSRRGGATGNEQFF
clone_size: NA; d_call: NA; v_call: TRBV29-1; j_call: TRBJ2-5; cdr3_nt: TGCAGCGTTTCATCCAGGGGGAGGGAGACCCAGTACTTC; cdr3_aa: CSVSSRGRETQYF
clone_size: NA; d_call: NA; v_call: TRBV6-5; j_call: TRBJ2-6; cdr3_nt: TGTGCCAGCAGTTCCGTCGCGGGGGCCAACGTCCCGGCTTTC; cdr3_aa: CASSSVAGANVPAF
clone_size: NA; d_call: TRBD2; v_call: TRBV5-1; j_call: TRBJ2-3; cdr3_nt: TGTGCCAGCAGTGGGCTAGCGGCTAGCACGGATACGCAGTATTTT; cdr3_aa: CASSGLAASTDTQYF
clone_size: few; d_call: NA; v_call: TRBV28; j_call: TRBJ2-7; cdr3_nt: TGTGCTAGCAGTCCAGTATCGGGAGACTACGAGCAGTACTTC; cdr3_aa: CASSPVSGDYEQYF
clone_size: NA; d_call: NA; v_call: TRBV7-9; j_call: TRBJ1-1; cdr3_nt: TGTGCCAGCAGCTTAGCATCGGGAAGGATGAACACTGAAGCTTTCTTT; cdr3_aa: CASSLASGRMNTEAFF
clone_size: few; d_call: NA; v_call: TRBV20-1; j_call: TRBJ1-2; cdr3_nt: TGCAGTGCTAGGGGAGAGGGAGGCTACACCTTC; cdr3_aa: CSARGEGGYTF
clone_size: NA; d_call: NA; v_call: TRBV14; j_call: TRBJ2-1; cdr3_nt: TGTGCCTCGAGACTGGCGGCTCCCAATGAGCAGTTCTTC; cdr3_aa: CASRLAAPNEQFF
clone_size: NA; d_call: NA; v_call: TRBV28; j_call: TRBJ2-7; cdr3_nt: TGTGCCTGCAGGCCACTACAGGCCGAGCAGTACTTC; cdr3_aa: CACRPLQAEQYF
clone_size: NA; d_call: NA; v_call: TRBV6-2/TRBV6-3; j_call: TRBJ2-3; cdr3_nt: TGTGCCAGCGGCACTACAGGAACGACGATCACAGATACGCAATATTTT; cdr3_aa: CASGTTGTTITDTQYF
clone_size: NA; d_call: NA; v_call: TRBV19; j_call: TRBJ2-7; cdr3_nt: TGTGCCAGTAGTATACAGGGTTACGAGCATTACTTC; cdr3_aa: CASSIQGYEHYF
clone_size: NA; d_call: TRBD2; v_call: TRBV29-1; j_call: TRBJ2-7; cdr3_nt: TGCAGCGTTTCTAGCGGGAGGTTGGCCGAGCAGTACTTC; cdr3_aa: CSVSSGRLAEQYF
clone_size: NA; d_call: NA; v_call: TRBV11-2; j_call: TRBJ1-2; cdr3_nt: TGTGCCAGCAGCTATACGGGGGGCTCCTCACCTTGCTACACCTTC; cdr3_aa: CASSYTGGSSPCYTF
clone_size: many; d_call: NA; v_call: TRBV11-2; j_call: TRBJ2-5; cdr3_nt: TGTGCCAGCAGCTTAGAATCCAAGGGGACCCAGTACTTC; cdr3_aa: CASSLESKGTQYF
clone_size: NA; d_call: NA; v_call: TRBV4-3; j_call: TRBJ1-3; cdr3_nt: TGCGCCAGTAGCCAAGGTCAGCCTGGAAACACCATATATTTT; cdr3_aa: CASSQGQPGNTIYF